This entry lists 8 T cell receptor beta chains sequenced from one sample in a study of Graves' ophthalmopathy and Graves' hyperthyroidism. RNA transcripts served as template for amplifying TCR beta CDR3 sequences. HTBI primers were employed in first-round RT-PCR, then a second-round multiplex PCR followed. MiXCR, run by TCRdb on the multiplex PCR reads, gives a single entry per CDR3 protein. The sample has around 470,000 distinct CDR3 sequences; approximately 14% are singletons. Sequencing was done on a sample of blood. These TCRs come from a woman aged 25-40 years with Graves' ophthalmopathy.

Note on this clonotype: A much larger clone sits a single nucleotide away, making a read error possible. The chain combines TRBV30 with TRBJ2-7; D gene ambiguous. This CDR3 is built from 13 residues. CDR1 is GTSNPN, CDR2 SVGIG, per germline (reference sequence). CDR3 sequence (DNA): TGTGTCTGGAGTTTCGACCAGTCCTACGAGCAGTACTTC. Its translation: CVWSFDQSYEQYF.

Ten or more counts support this clonotype. The rearrangement joins TRBV7-8 to TRBJ1-2, with 7 bases matching TRBD1. Per the germline V gene, CDR1 is SGHVS and CDR2 is FQNEAQ. V dropped 5 bases and J dropped 3; count of bases not matched to a gene: 6. CDR3 length: 14 amino acids. In DNA form, the CDR3 reads TGTGCCAGCAGCCGACAGGGTGACTACTATGGCTACACCTTC. It yields the protein CASSRQGDYYGYTF.

This clonotype has a count of ten or more. The CDR3 loop is CASSFDRVGTEAFF. The CDR3 DNA follows: TGTGCCAGCAGTTTTGACAGGGTCGGCACTGAAGCTTTCTTT. The rearrangement joins TRBV28 to TRBJ1-1, with 7 bases aligning to TRBD1. V lost 3 bases, J lost 4 bases, and 5 bases stayed unmatched. CDR3 length: 14 residues. Germline-derived CDR1 and CDR2 are MDHEN and SYDVKM. Together with reference TRBV28 and TRBJ1-1, the CDR3 gives the full variable domain: DVKVTQSSRYLVKRTGEKVFLECVQDMDHENMFWYRQDPGLGLRLIYFSYDVKMKEKGDIPEGYSVSREKKERFSLILESASTNQTSMYLCASSFDRVGTEAFFGQGTRLTVV.

In its sample, this clonotype was seen many times. V and J are TRBV20-1 and TRBJ1-1; 10 bases are shared with TRBD1. This CDR3 is 16 amino acids long. Per the germline V gene, CDR1 is DFQATT and CDR2 is SNEGSKA (reference sequence). V lost 3 bases, J lost 3 bases, and 10 bases stayed unmatched. The CDR3 sequence: CSASRTGGRWDTEAFF. The CDR3, as DNA: TGCAGTGCTAGTAGGACAGGGGGTCGATGGGACACTGAAGCTTTCTTT.

The CDR3 region is CASSIGQGGNTEAFF. DNA for the CDR3: TGTGCCAGTAGTATAGGACAGGGTGGCAACACTGAAGCTTTCTTT. The chain has TRBV19 and TRBJ1-1, with 7 bases matching TRBD1. Germline V lookup: CDR1 LNHDA, CDR2 SQIVND (reference sequence). The J segment lost 2 bases and the V segment lost 1 base, leaving 4 bases of the junction unmatched. The CDR3 length is 15 residues.

This clonotype was recorded at least ten times. This chain joins TRBV6-5 and TRBJ1-2; 8 bases are shared with TRBD1. J gave up 2 bases and V 2 bases, and 10 bases lay outside the gene matches. CDR1 is MNHEY, CDR2 SVGAGI, per germline. The CDR3 has 17 amino acids. CDR3 sequence reads: CASSYRGQATLNYGYTF. CDR3 coding DNA: TGTGCCAGCAGTTACCGGGGACAGGCAACCTTGAACTATGGCTACACCTTC.

V is TRBV7-9 and J is TRBJ1-1; D unclear. V shed 2 bases and J shed 8 bases, with 9 bases lying between them. This CDR3 has 12 amino acids. Germline CDR1 is SEHNR and CDR2 is FQNEAQ (reference sequence). In DNA form, the CDR3 reads TGTGCCAGCAGCTTAAACTTCTTCGAAGCTTTCTTT. Translating gives CASSLNFFEAFF. The full variable domain, with the rest looked up from reference TRBV7-9 and TRBJ1-1, is DTGVSQNPRHKITKRGQNVTFRCDPISEHNRLYWYRQTLGQGPEFLTYFQNEAQLEKSRLLSDRFSAERPKGSFSTLEIQRTEQGDSAMYLCASSLNFFEAFFGQGTRLTVV.

A remark on this clonotype: Lacking the conserved final phenylalanine or tryptophan, this CDR3 likely reflects a read error. The V gene is TRBV28, the J gene TRBJ1-2; the D gene is possibly TRBD1 (5 bases). The CDR3 runs to 15 residues. The germline gives CDR1 MDHEN, CDR2 SYDVKM. CDR3 loop: CASSIFGTGNYGYTV. The CDR3 DNA sequence: TGTGCTAGCTCCATATTCGGGACGGGAAACTATGGCTACACCGTC.